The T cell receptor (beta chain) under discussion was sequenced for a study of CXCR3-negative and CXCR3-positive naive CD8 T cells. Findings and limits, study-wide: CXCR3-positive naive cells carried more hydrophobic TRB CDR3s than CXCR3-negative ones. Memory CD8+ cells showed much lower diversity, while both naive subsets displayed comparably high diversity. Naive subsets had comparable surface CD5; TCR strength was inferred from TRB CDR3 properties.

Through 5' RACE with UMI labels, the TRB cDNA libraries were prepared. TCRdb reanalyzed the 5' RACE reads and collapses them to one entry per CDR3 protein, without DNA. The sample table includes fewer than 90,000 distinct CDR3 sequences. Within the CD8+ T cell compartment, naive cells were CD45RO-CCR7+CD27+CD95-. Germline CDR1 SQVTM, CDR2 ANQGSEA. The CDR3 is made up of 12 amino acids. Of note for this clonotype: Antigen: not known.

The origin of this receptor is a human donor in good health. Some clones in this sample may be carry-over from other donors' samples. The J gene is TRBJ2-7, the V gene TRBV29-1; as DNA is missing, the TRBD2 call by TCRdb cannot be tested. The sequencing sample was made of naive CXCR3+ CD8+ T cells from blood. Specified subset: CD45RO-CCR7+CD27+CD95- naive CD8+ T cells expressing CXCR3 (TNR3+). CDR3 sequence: CSVGAGGYEQYF.